The 5 T cell receptor beta chains presented below share a single source sample, sequenced in a study of blood T cell repertoires in COVID-19. Here immunoSEQ multiplex PCR was the method, and the copy in TCRdb shows in-frame clones only, minus some. The sample records about 66,000 clones, around 93% being singletons. The sample comprised peripheral blood. These receptors were taken from a human donor in a cohort sampled during active COVID-19.

The chain links TRBV29-1 to TRBJ2-1; TRBD2 is a possible D gene (5 bases). V was clipped by 0 bases and J by 7 bases, with 16 bases between them. The germline V gene encodes CDR1 SQVTM and CDR2 ANQGSEA. The length of the CDR3 is 15 residues. DNA of the CDR3: TGCAGCGTTGAAGAGTACCGGGGTTCGAGGAATGAGCAGTTCTTC. It translates to CSVEEYRGSRNEQFF.

This clone was seen only a few times. V is TRBV3-1 (or the pseudogene TRBV3-2) and J is TRBJ2-1; 7 nucleotides agree with TRBD1. CDR1 and CDR2 from the germline V gene are LGHDT and YNNKEL (reference sequence). Trimming took 3 bases from V and 6 from J; bases not matched to a gene: 2. The CDR3 covers 13 residues. The CDR3: CASSQDRSNEQFF. The CDR3 DNA reads as TGTGCCAGCAGCCAGGACAGGTCCAATGAGCAGTTCTTC.

The chain combines TRBV5-1 with TRBJ2-7; a possible D gene is TRBD2 (5 bases). The CDR3 consists of 15 residues. Germline-derived CDR1 and CDR2 are SGHRS and YFSETQ. The germline V and J ends were trimmed by 2 bases and 0 bases, with 12 bases remaining between them. CDR3 region: CASSFSVEGSYEQYF. The CDR3 DNA follows: TGCGCCAGCAGCTTTTCGGTTGAGGGCTCCTACGAGCAGTACTTC.

Only a few counts were recorded for this clone. The rearrangement uses TRBV5-8 and TRBJ1-5; a weak D match, TRBD1 (5 bases). V was trimmed by 0 bases and J by 2 bases, leaving 12 bases between them. Per germline, CDR1 SGHTS and CDR2 YDEGEE. The CDR3 is 16 amino acids. The CDR3 spells CASSLVEGSGNQPQHF. The CDR3 coding sequence is TGTGCCAGCAGCTTGGTGGAGGGGTCCGGCAATCAGCCCCAGCATTTT.

V is TRBV2 and J is TRBJ1-1; D may be TRBD1 (5 bases). This CDR3 has 15 residues. The germline V gene encodes CDR1 SNHLY and CDR2 FYNNEI. Trimming stripped 6 bases from V and 2 bases from J, with 16 bases between. The CDR3 region is CASRTETGDNTEAFF. In DNA, the CDR3 is TGTGCCAGCAGGACAGAGACGGGGGATAACACTGAAGCTTTCTTT.